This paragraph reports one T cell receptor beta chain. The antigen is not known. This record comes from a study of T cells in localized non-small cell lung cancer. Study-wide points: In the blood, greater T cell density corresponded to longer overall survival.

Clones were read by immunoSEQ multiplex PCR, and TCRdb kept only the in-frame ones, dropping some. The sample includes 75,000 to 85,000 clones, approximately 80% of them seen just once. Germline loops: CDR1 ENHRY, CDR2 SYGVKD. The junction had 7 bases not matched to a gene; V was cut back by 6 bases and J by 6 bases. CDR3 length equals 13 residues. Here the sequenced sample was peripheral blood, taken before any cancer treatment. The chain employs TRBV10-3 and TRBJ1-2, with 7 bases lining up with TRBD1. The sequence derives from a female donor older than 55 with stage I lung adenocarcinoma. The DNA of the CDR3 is TGTGCCATCAGCCAAGACAGGGTCCATGGCTACACCTTC. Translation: CAISQDRVHGYTF.